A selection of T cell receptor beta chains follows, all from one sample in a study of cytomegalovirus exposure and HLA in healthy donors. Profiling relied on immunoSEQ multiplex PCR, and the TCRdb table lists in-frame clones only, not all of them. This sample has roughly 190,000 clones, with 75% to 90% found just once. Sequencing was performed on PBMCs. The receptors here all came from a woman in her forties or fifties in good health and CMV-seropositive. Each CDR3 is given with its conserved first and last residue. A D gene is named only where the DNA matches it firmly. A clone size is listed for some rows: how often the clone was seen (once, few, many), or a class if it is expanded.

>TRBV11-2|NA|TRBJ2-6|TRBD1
TGTGCCAGCAGCTCGTACCTCGGACAGGGCGGAACTGGGGCCAACGTCCTGACTTTC
CASSSYLGQGGTGANVLTF
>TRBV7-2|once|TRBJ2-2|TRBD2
TGTGCCAGCAGCCTGCACGGGGGGGCCTCCACCGGGGAGCTGTTTTTT
CASSLHGGASTGELFF
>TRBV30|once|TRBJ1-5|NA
TGTGCCTGGAGGCGGCGGACAGATGATAGCAATCAGCCCCAGCATTTT
CAWRRRTDDSNQPQHF
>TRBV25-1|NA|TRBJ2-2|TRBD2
TGTGCCAGCAGTGAAAGTCTAGCGGGGCACATGGAGCTGTTTTTT
CASSESLAGHMELFF
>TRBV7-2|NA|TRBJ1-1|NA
TGTGCCAGCAGCTTCAGCGGGGATACTGAAGCTTTCTTT
CASSFSGDTEAFF
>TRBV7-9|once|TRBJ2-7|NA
TGTGCCAGCAGCTCACGGGACACCGAGATCTACGAGCAGTACTTC
CASSSRDTEIYEQYF
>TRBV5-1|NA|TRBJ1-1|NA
TGTGCCAGCAGCTTGGCACGGGGGAGGAACACTGAAGCTTTCTTT
CASSLARGRNTEAFF
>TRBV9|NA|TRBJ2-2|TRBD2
TGTGCCAGCAGCTCCACAGCCGGGACTAGCGGGGACTTCGGGGAGCTGTTTTTT
CASSSTAGTSGDFGELFF
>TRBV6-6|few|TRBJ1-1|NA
TGTGCCAGCAGTTACTCGAGGGAGGACACTGAAGCTTTCTTT
CASSYSREDTEAFF
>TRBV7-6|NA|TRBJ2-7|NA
TGTGCCAGCAGCGCGGTAGCTAGTCTAGGCTACGAGCAGTACTTC
CASSAVASLGYEQYF
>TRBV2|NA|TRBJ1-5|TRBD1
TGTGCCAGCAGTGTTCAGGGGGCCCGGAATCAGCCCCAGCATTTT
CASSVQGARNQPQHF
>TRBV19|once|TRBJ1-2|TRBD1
TGTGCCAGTAAAAAAGGGGGCAAGGTCGACGGCTACACCTTC
CASKKGGKVDGYTF
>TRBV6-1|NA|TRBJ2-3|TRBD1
TGTGCCAGCAGTGAAGGACAGGGACGCACAGATACGCAGTATTTT
CASSEGQGRTDTQYF
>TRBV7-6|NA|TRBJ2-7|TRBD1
TGTGCCAGCAGCTTAGCTCCGGGACAGGGTCTAAACGAGCAGTACTTC
CASSLAPGQGLNEQYF
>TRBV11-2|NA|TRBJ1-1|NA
TGTGCCAGCGGTTGGAGTCCCTACACTGAAGCTTTCTTT
CASGWSPYTEAFF
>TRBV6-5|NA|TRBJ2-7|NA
TGTGCCAGCAGTTACTCTCAGCGGAGGGGCCTCTACGAGCAGTACTTC
CASSYSQRRGLYEQYF
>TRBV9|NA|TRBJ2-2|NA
TGTGCCAGCAGCGTAGGGAGGGCGGGGTACACCGGGGAGCTGTTTTTT
CASSVGRAGYTGELFF
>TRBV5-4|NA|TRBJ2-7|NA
TGTGCCAGCAGCCAAACCAGGTTACGATCCTACGAGCAGTACTTC
CASSQTRLRSYEQYF
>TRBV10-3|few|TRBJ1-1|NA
TGTGCCATCAGTGTGGCCGGACAGTTGAACACTGAAGCTTTCTTT
CAISVAGQLNTEAFF
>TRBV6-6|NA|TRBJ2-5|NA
TGTGCCAGCAGGGGAAAGAAAGGGGCGCAAGAGACCCAGTACTTC
CASRGKKGAQETQYF
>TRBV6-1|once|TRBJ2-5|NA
TGTGCCAGCAGTGAAACTAGCCCCATAGGGACCCAGTACTTC
CASSETSPIGTQYF
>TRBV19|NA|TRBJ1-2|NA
TGTGCCAGTAGTCCACGGACAGCTAACTATGGCTACACCTTC
CASSPRTANYGYTF
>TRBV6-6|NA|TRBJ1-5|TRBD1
TGTGCCAGCACCAGGGGGATGGGTCAGAATCAGCCCCAGCATTTT
CASTRGMGQNQPQHF
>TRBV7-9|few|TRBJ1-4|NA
TGTGCCAGCAGCCCATCGTCGTCGGGGGGTGCTAATGAAAAACTGTTTTTT
CASSPSSSGGANEKLFF
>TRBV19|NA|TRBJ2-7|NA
TGTGCCAGTAGTATAGGAGGCGGCTACGAGCAGTACTTC
CASSIGGGYEQYF
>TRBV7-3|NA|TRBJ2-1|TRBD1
TGTGCCAGCAGCCCGGGACAGGGGGCAGGGAATGAGCAGTTCTTC
CASSPGQGAGNEQFF
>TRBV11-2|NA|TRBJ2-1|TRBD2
TGTGCCAGCAGCTTAGGAACCCTAGCGGGATTCTACAATGAGCAGTTCTTC
CASSLGTLAGFYNEQFF
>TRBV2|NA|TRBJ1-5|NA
TGTGCCAGCATCCCGGACAGATCAAGCAATCAGCCCCAGCATTTT
CASIPDRSSNQPQHF
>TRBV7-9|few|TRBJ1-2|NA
TGTGCCAGCAGCGCCGGGTGGTATGGCTACACCTTC
CASSAGWYGYTF
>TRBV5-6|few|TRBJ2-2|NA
TGTGCCAGCAGCTGGGGGCAGGGGCGAACCGGGGAGCTGTTTTTT
CASSWGQGRTGELFF
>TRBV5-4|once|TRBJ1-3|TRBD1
TGTGCCAGCAGCCAAGATTCAGGGGGAACCATATATTTT
CASSQDSGGTIYF
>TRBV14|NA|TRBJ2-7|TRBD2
TGTGCCAGCAGGCCAAGCGGGGGGGCTGTCTACGAGCAGTACTTC
CASRPSGGAVYEQYF
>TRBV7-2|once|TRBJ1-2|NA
TGTGCCAGCAGCCAAAGCGGGACGGGTGGCTACACCTTC
CASSQSGTGGYTF
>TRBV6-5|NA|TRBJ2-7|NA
TGTGCCAGCAGTTCCGACAGTTTCTACGAGCAGTACTTC
CASSSDSFYEQYF
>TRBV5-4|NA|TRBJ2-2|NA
TGTGCCAGCCATTCCGGGACAACAAACACCGGGGAGCTGTTTTTT
CASHSGTTNTGELFF
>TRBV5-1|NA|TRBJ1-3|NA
TGCGCCAGCAGCTTACAGGATGGAAACACCATATATTTT
CASSLQDGNTIYF
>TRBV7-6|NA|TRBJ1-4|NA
TGTGCCAGCAGCTTACTGGGGGCAAAGAATGAAAAACTGTTTTTT
CASSLLGAKNEKLFF